The 27 T cell receptor delta chains reported below all come from one sample, sequenced in a study of gamma-delta T cells after stem cell transplantation. TCRdb reran clone calling via CATT on the RT-PCR reads. Here the sample spans about 2,600 delta-chain clones, about 1.4% being singletons. Sequenced input: gamma-delta T cells. These receptors all come from a human donor. It is not recorded whose cells these are; they may come from a transplant donor.

This clone turned up a few times. This rearrangement joins TRDV1 to TRDJ2; the match to TRDD3 covers 10 bases. Germline loops: CDR1 TSWWSYY, CDR2 QGS. This CDR3 region has 23 residues. V gave up 0 bases and J gave up 8 bases; unmatched junction bases: 27. The CDR3 nucleotides read TGTGCTCTTGGGGAACTTCATTTCCTACGACTACTGGGGGATCCCCCGGGGGCGGCACAACTCTTCTTT. As protein: CALGELHFLRLLGDPPGAAQLFF.

This clone is categorized as large. The gene calls are TRDV2 and TRDJ1; TRDD3 matches 10 bases. Germline CDR1 GEAIGNYY, CDR2 EKD. The junction had 9 bases not matched to a gene; V was cut back by 0 bases and J by 0 bases. The CDR3 covers 18 residues. The CDR3 nucleotides read TGTGCCTGTGACACCCTTACTGGGGGATCTTTATACACCGATAAACTCATCTTT. Translating it yields CACDTLTGGSLYTDKLIF.

With regard to this clone: The protein held in TCRdb is that of a much larger clone and does not match this DNA's translation at residue 14, likely because of a read error; the protein shown is translated from the DNA. V and J are TRDV1 and TRDJ1, with D maybe TRDD3 (6 bases). In germline, CDR1 is TSWWSYY, CDR2 QGS. The CDR3 runs to 15 residues. The CDR3 nucleotides are TGTGCTCTTGAGTGTTGCCTGGGGATTACCGATAAACTCACCTTT. Translation gives CALECCLGITDKLTF.

This clone is labeled large. Other DNA sequences in this specimen translate into the identical CDR3. This chain joins TRDV1 and TRDJ1; possibly TRDD2 or TRDD3 for D (7 bases each). With 0 bases removed from V and 0 bases from J, the gap between germline ends came to 50 bases. This CDR3 has 29 residues. CDR1 and CDR2 from the germline V gene are TSWWSYY and QGS. Here the CDR3 DNA reads TGTGCTCTTGGGGAACTGGGTTTCTTCCTAAGGCCGCCTGGGGGCTGGATGGGAGTAGGTACTTCCTACACCGATAAACTCATCTTT. Amino acids: CALGELGFFLRPPGGWMGVGTSYTDKLIF.

This clone was seen more than once but under ten times. TCRdb's entry gives the protein of a much larger clone, which mismatches this DNA's translation at residue 7, likely from a read error; the protein reported here is translated from the DNA. The J gene is TRDJ1, the V gene TRDV2; 9 positions match TRDD3. CDR1 is GEAIGNYY and CDR2 is EKD in the germline V gene. CDR3 length: 13 amino acids. With 3 bases clipped from V and 12 bases from J, the junction kept 10 bases outside the gene matches. CDR3 bases: TGTGCCTGTGACTCAATACGGGGGGATACCGTCATCTTT. It encodes CACDSIRGDTVIF.

This clone qualifies as medium-sized. The V and J genes are TRDV2 and TRDJ1; 8 bases match TRDD3. The length of the CDR3 is 17 residues. V lost 3 bases, J lost 0 bases, and 11 bases stayed unmatched. Germline CDR1 and CDR2: GEAIGNYY and EKD. For the CDR3, the DNA is TGTGCCTGTGACGCCTTACTGGGGGGTACAGACACCGATAAACTCATCTTT. Amino acid sequence: CACDALLGGTDTDKLIF.

Concerning this clone itself: This is likely an artifact of a read error, given a far larger clone one base away. The V and J genes are TRDV1 and TRDJ1; 13 bases align to TRDD3. The CDR3 spans 23 residues. V was pared by 4 bases and J by 0 bases, with 23 bases of the junction left unmatched. Germline V CDR1 and CDR2: TSWWSYY, QGS. CDR3 residues: CALGGTTSYQNWGIRFYTDKLIF. The CDR3 bases are TGTGCTCTTGGGGGAACAACTTCCTACCAGAACTGGGGGATACGCTTTTACACCGATAAACTCATCTTT.

To note about this clone: A far larger clone is off by one base, so a read error is likely. Distinct nucleotide sequences in the sample also encode this CDR3. The V gene is TRDV2, the J gene TRDJ1; D is ambiguous. Trimming pared 4 bases from V and 0 bases from J, leaving 14 bases between. Germline values: CDR1 GEAIGNYY, CDR2 EKD. CDR3 length equals 15 residues. Here the CDR3 reads CACDTVSLHTDKLIF. CDR3 DNA sequence: TGTGCCTGTGATACCGTCTCCCTCCACACCGATAAACTCATCTTT.

The table lists this clone with a few counts. TCRdb attributes to this sequence the protein of a much larger clone, which differs from the DNA translation at residue 7; a read error is likely, and the protein displayed is translated from the DNA. The chain couples TRDV2 to TRDJ1, with D tentatively TRDD3 (5 bases). V lost 1 base and J 0 bases, leaving 14 bases between the germline ends. From germline, CDR1 is GEAIGNYY and CDR2 EKD. The CDR3 spans 16 residues. For the CDR3, the DNA is TGTGCCTGTGACACGGTGGAGGGGACCTACACCGATAAACTCATCTTT. The encoded protein is CACDTVEGTYTDKLIF.

This clone was seen a few times. The chain carries TRDV2 and TRDJ1; TRDD3 agrees at 10 bases. CDR3 length: 16 residues. The germline V gene has CDR1 GEAIGNYY and CDR2 EKD. Trimming at V came to 2 bases and at J to 6 bases, leaving 11 bases not matched to a gene. CDR3 DNA sequence: TGTGCCTGTGACATGATGATGGGGGATACCCCGAATAAACTCATCTTT. This encodes CACDMMMGDTPNKLIF.

This clone ranks as medium-sized. This chain links TRDV2 with TRDJ1; TRDD3 aligns across 9 bases. V trimming: 2 bases; J trimming: 1 base; junction bases outside the gene matches: 4. In germline, CDR1 is GEAIGNYY, CDR2 EKD. The CDR3 has 15 amino acids. CDR3 in DNA: TGTGCCTGTGACATACTGGGGGAGCTCACCGATAAACTCATCTTT. It translates to CACDILGELTDKLIF.

In this sample, this clone turned up a few times. The junction departs from the called germline gene at one end, perhaps through a read error. In the same sample, other DNA sequences code for this CDR3. The V gene is TRDV2, the J gene TRDJ1, with TRDD3 matching 12 bases. The CDR3 sequence is 16 residues long. Germline V gene sequence: CDR1 GEAIGNYY, CDR2 EKD. CDR3 DNA sequence: TGTGCCTGTGACTCGCTACTGGGGGATACCCTCGATAAACTCATCTTC. This translates into CACDSLLGDTLDKLIF.

In the case of this clone: A read error may explain this, as a much larger clone is one base away. This specimen includes other DNA sequences encoding the same CDR3. The chain combines TRDV1 with TRDJ1; 11 bases line up with TRDD3. Per the germline V gene, CDR1 is TSWWSYY and CDR2 is QGS. This CDR3 has 20 amino acids. This CDR3 is CALGEPSSRQYWGIINKLIF. The CDR3 DNA follows: TGCGCTCTTGGGGAACCCTCTTCCAGACAGTACTGGGGGATAATCAATAAACTCATCTTT.

About this clone itself: The protein given by TCRdb reflects a much larger clone and differs at residue 13 from this DNA's translation, likely from a read error; the protein shown is the DNA's translation. V is TRDV2 and J is TRDJ3; the D gene is possibly TRDD3 (5 bases). CDR3 length equals 18 residues. From germline, CDR1 is GEAIGNYY and CDR2 EKD. CDR3 coding DNA: TGTGCCTGTGACACCGTGGATTCCGACTCCTGGGACGCCCGACAGATGTTTTTC. Its protein product is CACDTVDSDSWDARQMFF.

This clone was counted a few times. V usage is TRDV2 and J usage is TRDJ1; 7 bases agree with TRDD2. This CDR3 is built from 21 residues. V was clipped by 1 base and J by 0 bases; unmatched bases: 22. CDR1 is GEAIGNYY, CDR2 EKD, per germline. The CDR3 spells CACDTIPTDPRMAEYTDKLIF. The CDR3, as DNA: TGTGCCTGTGACACAATTCCTACGGACCCTAGGATGGCTGAATACACCGATAAACTCATCTTT.

This clone came up a few times. This could be a read error, since a much larger clone is one nucleotide away. Other nucleotide sequences from this sample produce the same CDR3. The V gene is TRDV2, the J gene TRDJ1, with 13 bases fitting TRDD3. Per the germline V gene, CDR1 is GEAIGNYY and CDR2 is EKD. Unmatched junction bases numbered 21, after V lost 3 bases and J lost 0 bases. This CDR3 is 22 amino acids long. In nucleotides, the CDR3 is TGTGCCTGTGACGTGATTCCTACCCCTCTACTGGGGGATACGCGGTACACCGATAAACTCATCTTT. Translating it yields CACDVIPTPLLGDTRYTDKLIF.

In regard to this clone: The TCRdb protein comes from a much larger clone and disagrees with this DNA's translation at residue 10, likely due to a read error; the protein given here is derived from the DNA. The V and J genes are TRDV2 and TRDJ1, with D perhaps TRDD3 (5 bases). CDR3 length: 18 residues. V was pared by 0 bases and J by 0 bases, with 19 bases between. Germline CDR1 is GEAIGNYY and CDR2 is EKD. DNA for the CDR3: TGTGCCTGTGACACCGCCGAGGAGGGGGCACGGTACACCGATAAACTCATCTTT. Translated, it gives CACDTAEEGARYTDKLIF.

This clone has only a few counts. The protein TCRdb lists belongs to a much larger clone and differs from this DNA's translation at residue 4, which points to a read error; the protein shown is made from the DNA. The chain combines TRDV2 with TRDJ1; D is ambiguous. CDR3 length: 17 residues. CDR1 GEAIGNYY and CDR2 EKD come from the germline V gene. The CDR3 coding sequence is TGTGCCTGTGGCACCGTAGGAAGAAGGGGTAACACCGATAAACTCATCTTT. It codes for CACGTVGRRGNTDKLIF.

Only a few counts were recorded for this clone. A read error is likely here: a far larger clone is one base away. Other DNA sequences of this sample code for an identical CDR3. The chain recombines TRDV1 with TRDJ1; 11 nucleotides align to TRDD3. Germline loops: CDR1 TSWWSYY, CDR2 QGS. This CDR3 contains 21 residues. CDR3 bases: TGTGCCCTTGGGGAAGACGATTGGGACCGACTGGGGGATAGGTGCACCGATAAACTCATCTTT. It codes for CALGEDDWDRLGDRCTDKLIF.

Concerning this clone: Sequence at one end of the junction differs from germline and may be a read error. This chain joins TRDV2 and TRDJ1; 13 bases are shared with TRDD3. Per germline, CDR1 GEAIGNYY and CDR2 EKD. CDR3 length equals 17 residues. CDR3 bases: TGTGCCTGTGACCCAGTACTGGGGGATACGCGGACCGATGAACTCATCTTT. As protein: CACDPVLGDTRTDELIF.

This clone turned up a few times. A read error is possible here, since a much larger clone lies one base away. The sample contains more than one DNA sequence encoding this CDR3. The chain couples TRDV2 to TRDJ1; TRDD3 matches 10 bases. Trimming removed 0 bases from V and 5 bases from J; junction bases left unmatched: 11. This CDR3 spans 17 amino acids. The V gene's germline CDR1 is GEAIGNYY and CDR2 EKD. CDR3 residues: CACDTLEGDTRTDKLIF. The CDR3, as DNA: TGTGCCTGTGACACCCTCGAGGGGGATACGAGGACTGATAAACTCATCTTT.

This clone qualifies as medium-sized (0.01 to 0.1%). CDR3 amino acids: CACDNLLGDSPDKLIF. In nucleotides, the CDR3 is TGTGCCTGTGACAATTTACTGGGGGATAGCCCCGATAAACTCATCTTT. The chain joins TRDV2 to TRDJ1; 11 bases match TRDD3. Germline V gene data show CDR1 as GEAIGNYY and CDR2 as EKD. J gave up 3 bases and V 2 bases, and 7 bases lay outside the gene matches. The CDR3 is made up of 16 amino acids.

By share, this clone counts as large. Distinct nucleotide sequences in the sample also encode this CDR3. CDR3 nucleotide sequence: TGTGCCTGTGACACCGTACTGGGCAACGATAAACTCATCTTT. The encoded protein is CACDTVLGNDKLIF. This sequence joins TRDV2 and TRDJ1; TRDD3 is a possible D gene (6 bases). CDR3 length: 14 amino acids. Germline assignment: CDR1 GEAIGNYY and CDR2 EKD. Trimming stripped 0 bases from V and 4 bases from J, with 11 bases between.

This clone is termed medium-sized. As DNA, the CDR3 is TGTGCCTGTGACACCGTCCTTGTGGGGGATACGATTCCGTACACCGATAAACTCATCTTT. Translating gives CACDTVLVGDTIPYTDKLIF. The V gene is TRDV2, the J gene TRDJ1; TRDD3 matches at 11 bases. Germline V CDR1 and CDR2: GEAIGNYY, EKD. After removal of 0 bases from V and 0 bases from J, the junction contained 14 bases not matched to a gene. The CDR3 totals 20 residues.

This clone ranks as medium-sized. The CDR3 here is CACDTAEEGVRYTDKLIF. CDR3 DNA sequence: TGTGCCTGTGACACCGCCGAGGAGGGGGTACGGTACACCGATAAACTCATCTTT. The J gene is TRDJ1, the V gene TRDV2, with D maybe TRDD3 (5 bases). Germline V CDR1 and CDR2: GEAIGNYY, EKD. V gave up 0 bases and J gave up 0 bases, with 19 bases separating them. This CDR3 region has 18 residues.

This clone is classed as medium-sized (0.01 to 0.1%). The rearrangement links TRDV2 to TRDJ1; TRDD3 agrees at 9 bases. The CDR3 covers 17 residues. V shed 2 bases and J 4 bases; nucleotides not matched to a gene: 13. In germline, CDR1 is GEAIGNYY, CDR2 EKD. The CDR3 nucleotides read TGTGCCTGTGACATCCTGGCTGGGGATACGGGGAACGATAAACTCATCTTT. Its translation is CACDILAGDTGNDKLIF.

This clone is categorized as medium-sized. The sample holds other DNA sequences that translate to the same CDR3. The V gene is TRDV2, the J gene TRDJ1; TRDD3 is a possible D gene (6 bases). The CDR3 consists of 19 residues. Germline V gives CDR1 GEAIGNYY, CDR2 EKD. Trimming took 0 bases from V and 3 from J, leaving 25 bases between them. CDR3 nucleotides: TGTGCCTGTGACACCGTAGGGAGCTCGGGGATTTGGGAAGCCGATAAACTCATCTTT. It translates to CACDTVGSSGIWEADKLIF.